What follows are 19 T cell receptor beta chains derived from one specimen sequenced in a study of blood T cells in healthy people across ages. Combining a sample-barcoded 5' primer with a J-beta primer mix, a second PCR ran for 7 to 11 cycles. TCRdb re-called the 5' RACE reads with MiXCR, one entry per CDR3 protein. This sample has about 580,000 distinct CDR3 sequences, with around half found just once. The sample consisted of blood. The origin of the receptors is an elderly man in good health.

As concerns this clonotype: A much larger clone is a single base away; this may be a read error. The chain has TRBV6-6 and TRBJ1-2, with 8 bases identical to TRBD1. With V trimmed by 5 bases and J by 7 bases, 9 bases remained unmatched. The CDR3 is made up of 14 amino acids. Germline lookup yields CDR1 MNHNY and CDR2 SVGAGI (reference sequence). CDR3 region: CASSPPDRGCGYTF. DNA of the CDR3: TGTGCCAGCAGTCCTCCTGACAGGGGCTGTGGCTACACCTTC.

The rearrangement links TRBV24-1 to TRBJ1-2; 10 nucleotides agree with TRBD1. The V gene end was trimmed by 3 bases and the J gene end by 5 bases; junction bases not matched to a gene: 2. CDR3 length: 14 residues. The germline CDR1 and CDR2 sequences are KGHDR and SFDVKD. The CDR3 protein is CATSDTDRGYGYTF. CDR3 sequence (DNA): TGTGCCACCAGTGATACGGACAGGGGGTATGGCTACACCTTC.

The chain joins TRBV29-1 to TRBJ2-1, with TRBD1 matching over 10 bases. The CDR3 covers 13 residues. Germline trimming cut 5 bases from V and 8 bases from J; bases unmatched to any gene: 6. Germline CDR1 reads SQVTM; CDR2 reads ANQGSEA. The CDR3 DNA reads TGCAGCGTTCCGGGACAGGGGAAGGATGAGCAGTTCTTC. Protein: CSVPGQGKDEQFF.

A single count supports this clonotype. Written as DNA, the CDR3 is TGCAGTGCTAGAGTCCTAGCGGTTTCCTACGAGCAGTACTTC. It encodes CSARVLAVSYEQYF. The rearrangement joins TRBV20-1 to TRBJ2-7; TRBD2 aligns across 7 bases. The CDR3 is 14 residues long. Unmatched junction bases numbered 4, after V lost 1 base and J lost 1 base. Germline CDR1 DFQATT, CDR2 SNEGSKA (reference sequence).

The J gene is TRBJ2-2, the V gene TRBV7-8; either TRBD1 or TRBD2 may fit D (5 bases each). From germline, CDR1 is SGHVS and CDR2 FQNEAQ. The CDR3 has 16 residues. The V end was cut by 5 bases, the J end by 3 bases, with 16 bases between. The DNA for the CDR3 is TGTGCCAGCAGCCGAACTGGGGGTCAGGACACCGGGGAGCTGTTTTTT. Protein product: CASSRTGGQDTGELFF.

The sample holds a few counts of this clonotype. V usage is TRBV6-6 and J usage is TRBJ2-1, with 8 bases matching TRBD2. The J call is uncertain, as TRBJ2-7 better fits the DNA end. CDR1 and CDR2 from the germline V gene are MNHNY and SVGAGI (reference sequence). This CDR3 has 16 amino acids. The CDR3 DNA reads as TGTGCCAGCAGGACTGAGCGGGGGAGCTCCTACAATGAGCAGTACTTC. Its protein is CASRTERGSSYNEQYF.

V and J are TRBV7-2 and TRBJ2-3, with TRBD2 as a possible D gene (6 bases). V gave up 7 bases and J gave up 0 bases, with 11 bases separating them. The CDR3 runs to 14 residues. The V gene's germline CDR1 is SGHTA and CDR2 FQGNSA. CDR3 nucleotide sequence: TGTGCCAGCACCACACTAGCAAGCACAGATACGCAGTATTTT. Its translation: CASTTLASTDTQYF.

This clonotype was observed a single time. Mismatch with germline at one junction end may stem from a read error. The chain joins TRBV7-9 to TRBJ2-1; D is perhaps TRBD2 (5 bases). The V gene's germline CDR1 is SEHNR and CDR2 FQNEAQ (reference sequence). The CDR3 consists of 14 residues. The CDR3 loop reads CASSFSAAENGQFF. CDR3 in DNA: TGTGCCAGCAGCTTCTCAGCGGCAGAGAATGGGCAGTTCTTC. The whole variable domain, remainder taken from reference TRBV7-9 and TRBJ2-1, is DTGVSQNPRHKITKRGQNVTFRCDPISEHNRLYWYRQTLGQGPEFLTYFQNEAQLEKSRLLSDRFSAERPKGSFSTLEIQRTEQGDSAMYLCASSFSAAENGQFFGPGTRLTVL.

CDR3 in DNA: TGCAGTGCTAGAGATTTGGGTAGCGGGAGTGGGCAAGAGACCCAGTACTTC. This sequence encodes CSARDLGSGSGQETQYF. This chain links TRBV20-1 with TRBJ2-5; 9 bases agree with TRBD2. Germline assignment: CDR1 DFQATT and CDR2 SNEGSKA (reference sequence). J was trimmed by 2 bases and V by 0 bases; bases with no gene match: 10. The length of the CDR3 is 17 residues.

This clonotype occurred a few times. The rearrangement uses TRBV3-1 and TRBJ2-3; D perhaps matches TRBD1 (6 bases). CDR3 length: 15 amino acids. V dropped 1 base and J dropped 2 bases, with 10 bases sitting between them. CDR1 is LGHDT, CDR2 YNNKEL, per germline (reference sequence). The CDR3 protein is CASSQGGPPTDTQYF. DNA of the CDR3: TGTGCCAGCAGCCAAGGGGGGCCCCCCACAGATACGCAGTATTTT.

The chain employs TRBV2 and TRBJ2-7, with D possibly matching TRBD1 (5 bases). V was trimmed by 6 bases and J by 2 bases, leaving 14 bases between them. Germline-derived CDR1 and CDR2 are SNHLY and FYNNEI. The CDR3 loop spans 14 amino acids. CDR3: CASRVNRWTYEQYF. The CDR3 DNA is TGTGCCAGCAGAGTAAACAGGTGGACCTACGAGCAGTACTTC.

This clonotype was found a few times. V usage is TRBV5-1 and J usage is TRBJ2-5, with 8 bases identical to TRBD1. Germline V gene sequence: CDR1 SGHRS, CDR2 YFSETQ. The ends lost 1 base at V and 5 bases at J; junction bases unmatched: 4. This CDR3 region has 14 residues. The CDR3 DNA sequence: TGCGCCAGCAGCTTGTGGCAGGGGGCGGAGACCCAGTACTTC. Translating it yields CASSLWQGAETQYF.

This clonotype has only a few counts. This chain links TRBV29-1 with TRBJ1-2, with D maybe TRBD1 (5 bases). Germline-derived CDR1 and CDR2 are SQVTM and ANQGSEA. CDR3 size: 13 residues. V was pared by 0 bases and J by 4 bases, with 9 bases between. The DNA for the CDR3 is TGCAGCGTTGAAGAGGGGGTCGGCTATGGCTACACCTTC. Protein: CSVEEGVGYGYTF.

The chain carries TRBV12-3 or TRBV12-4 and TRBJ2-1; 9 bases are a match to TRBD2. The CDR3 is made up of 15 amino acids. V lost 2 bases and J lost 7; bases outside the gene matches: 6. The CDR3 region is CASSLHGGGENEQFF. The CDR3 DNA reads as TGTGCCAGCAGTTTACATGGCGGGGGGGAGAATGAGCAGTTCTTC.

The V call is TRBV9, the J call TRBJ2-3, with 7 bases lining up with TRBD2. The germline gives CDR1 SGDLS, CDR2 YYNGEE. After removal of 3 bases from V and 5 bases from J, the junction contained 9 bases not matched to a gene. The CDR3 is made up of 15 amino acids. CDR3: CASSGRLGGEDTQYF. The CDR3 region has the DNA TGTGCCAGCAGCGGGAGGCTGGGAGGGGAAGATACGCAGTATTTT.

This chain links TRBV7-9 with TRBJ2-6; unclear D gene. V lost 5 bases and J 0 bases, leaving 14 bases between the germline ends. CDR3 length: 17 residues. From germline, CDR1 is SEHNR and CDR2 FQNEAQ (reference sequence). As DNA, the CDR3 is TGTGCCAGCAGCCAAGGGCCTTTTCCCTCTGGGGCCAACGTCCTGACTTTC. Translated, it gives CASSQGPFPSGANVLTF.

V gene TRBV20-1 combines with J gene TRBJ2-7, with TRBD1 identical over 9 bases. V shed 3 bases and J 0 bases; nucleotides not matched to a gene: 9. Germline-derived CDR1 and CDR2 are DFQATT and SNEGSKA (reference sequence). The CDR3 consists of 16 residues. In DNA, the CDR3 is TGCAGTGCTAGGGGGACAGGGACCGACAGCTCCTACGAGCAGTACTTC. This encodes CSARGTGTDSSYEQYF.

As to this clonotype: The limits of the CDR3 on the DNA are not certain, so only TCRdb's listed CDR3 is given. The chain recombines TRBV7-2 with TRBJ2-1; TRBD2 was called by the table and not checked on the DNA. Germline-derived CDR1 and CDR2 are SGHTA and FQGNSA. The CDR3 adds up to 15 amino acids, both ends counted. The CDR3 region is CASSPFGGGINEEFF.

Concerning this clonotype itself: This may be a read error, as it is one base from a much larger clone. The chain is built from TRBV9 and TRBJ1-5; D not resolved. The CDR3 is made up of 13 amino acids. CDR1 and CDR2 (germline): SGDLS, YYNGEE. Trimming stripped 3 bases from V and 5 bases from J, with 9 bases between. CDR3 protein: CASSGAQDQPQHF. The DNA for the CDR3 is TGTGCCAGCAGCGGAGCTCAGGATCAGCCCCAGCATTTT.